The TCR beta chain under discussion was sequenced for a study of CD8+ T cells in alopecia areata (dated by TCRdb to the late 2010s). A note on the overall study: Treated patients were enrolled in an open-label pilot trial of oral tofacitinib, 5 to 10 mg twice daily, for moderate-to-severe alopecia areata. Patients received tofacitinib for 6 to 18 months and were then followed off drug for 6 months to check for delayed response and recurrence. In both human patients and the C3H/HeJ mouse model, the study applied high-throughput TCRbeta sequencing to look at T cell clonal expansion in alopecia areata. Scalp tissue and sorted CD4+ and CD8+ peripheral blood T cells from patchy and totalis/universalis alopecia areata patients and from healthy controls were covered by human TCRbeta sequencing. Patients on tofacitinib were biopsied at baseline and after 4 and 24 weeks of treatment, and several of the patients also had a later scalp biopsy. Scalp clonality was compared among normal scalp (n=4), patchy alopecia areata scalp (n=8), and alopecia totalis/universalis scalp (n=8). RNA was obtained with the PAXgene miRNA kit for fixed scalp, the miRNeasy kit for PBMCs, and the RNeasy kit for mouse skin. Amplification of TCRbeta CDR3 regions was done by immunoSEQ multiplex PCR using 35 Vbeta forward primers and 13 Jbeta reverse primers.

The time point label, read with the paper, signifies: baseline before oral tofacitinib. Lesional scalp punch biopsies and peripheral blood were collected from alopecia areata patients. PBMCs were isolated by density centrifugation and stained for CD3, CD4 and CD8, after which CD4+ and CD8+ T cells were sorted on a FACSAria. V and J are trimmed by 0 bases and 5 bases, and the gene matches miss 7 bases of the junction. The CDR3, cysteine through phenylalanine, is 16 amino acids long. CDR3 DNA is the only sequence kept; it has 48 bases, read in frame from the first base. For CDR1 and CDR2, the germline V gene lists LGHNT and FRNRAP. The method behind the library was the immunoSEQ multiplex PCR assay. For TCR sequencing, RNA was extracted from every sample and reverse transcribed into cDNA to serve as template. First-strand cDNA was synthesized with SuperScript III using a 2:1 mix of oligo-dT and random hexamers. Amplification bias was assessed with a synthetic immune receptor repertoire, and residual bias was removed computationally. Per the original workflow: Raw reads were preprocessed to remove errors, and CDR3 was defined according to IMGT conventions as the region from the conserved cysteine to phenylalanine. Clonality was computed by normalizing Shannon entropy by log2 of the number of productive unique TCRs and subtracting the result from 1. Whether scalp clones were CD4 or CD8 was inferred by matching scalp TCRbeta sequences against CD4 and CD8 repertoires sorted from blood. TCRdb carries this immuneACCESS record with in-frame sequences only. Its versions omit some clonotypes, under half of them owing to an unresolved V gene in the studies checked, with the rest unexplained. V and J calls and clone size are given by that table; D and trimming were obtained from the DNA. The sample yields 150,000 to 200,000 clones; approximately 56% were counted once. Jointly, the top ten make up roughly 14% of the sample.

This clone was observed a single time. No antigen is known for it. There are no base qualities to consult, and no much larger clone falls within one base. Overall study results and their limits: Higher clonality and more expanded CD8+ clones were observed in lesional scalp than in normal scalp, particularly in alopecia totalis/universalis, a finding suggestive of antigenic drive. Unlike mouse skin, which is dominated by gammadelta T cells, normal human skin has resident alphabeta T cells that are also sequenced, and this complicates analysis of the scalp TCR repertoire. Shared TCR sequences between patients were less evident than in mice, which may be partly attributable to HLA diversity in the patient population.

Sequencing was performed on CD4+ T cells sorted from blood, taken at week 0. The chain is made from TRBV12-5 and TRBJ2-5; 9 bases in the junction line up with TRBD1. The TCR comes from a human donor with alopecia areata. The nucleotide sequence is TGTGCTAGTGGTTTGGTCTTCACAGGGGGCGAGGAGACCCAGTACTTC. Translated, this is CASGLVFTGGEETQYF.